One and the same sample provided the 4 T cell receptor beta chains below, sequenced in a study of T cells in tuberculosis. Assay used: immunoSEQ multiplex PCR; TCRdb lists only in-frame clones, some missing. The table records nearly 60,000 clones, approximately 91% of them present only once. After thawing and overnight rest, PBMC were stained with GMM-loaded CD1B tetramer, viability dye and anti-CD3 for sorting. The CD1B tetramers carried C32 glucose monomycolate purified from Rhodococcus equi. The sequencing sample was made of CD1b-GMM tetramer-negative cells sorted from PBMCs. Source of these receptors: an adult woman with latent tuberculosis.

The V and J genes are TRBV6-6 and TRBJ1-5, with D perhaps matching TRBD1 (5 bases). This CDR3 is built from 14 residues. From germline, CDR1 is MNHNY and CDR2 SVGAGI (reference sequence). V was cut by 7 bases and J by 7 bases, with 17 bases left in between. The CDR3 sequence is CASTLGGEGQPQHF. Here the CDR3 DNA reads TGTGCCAGCACCCTCGGAGGGGAAGGGCAGCCCCAGCATTTT.

This chain connects TRBV27 to TRBJ2-1; 9 positions agree with TRBD1. The V gene's germline CDR1 is MNHEY and CDR2 SMNVEV (reference sequence). This CDR3 has 14 residues. Trimming removed 7 bases from V and 4 bases from J; junction bases left unmatched: 5. The CDR3 nucleotides read TGTGCCAGCACTACAGGGGGCGCGTACAATGAGCAGTTCTTC. Protein sequence: CASTTGGAYNEQFF.

The chain recombines TRBV11-2 with TRBJ2-7; possibly TRBD2 for D (6 bases). The CDR3 contains 15 residues. The V end lost 2 bases, the J end lost 0 bases, and 11 bases lay between the germline ends. Germline lookup yields CDR1 SGHAT and CDR2 FQNNGV. The CDR3 protein is CASSLSRGSSYEQYF. CDR3 bases: TGTGCCAGCAGCTTATCCCGGGGGAGCTCCTACGAGCAGTACTTC. Filled out from reference TRBV11-2 and TRBJ2-7, the complete variable domain reads EAGVAQSPRYKIIEKRQSVAFWCNPISGHATLYWYQQILGQGPKLLIQFQNNGVVDDSQLPKDRFSAERLKGVDSTLKIQPAKLEDSAVYLCASSLSRGSSYEQYFGPGTRLTVT.

This sequence joins TRBV5-6 and TRBJ2-7; a weak D match, TRBD1 (6 bases). The CDR3 consists of 15 residues. CDR1 is SGHDT, CDR2 YYEEEE, per germline. The V end was cut by 0 bases, the J end by 2 bases, with 12 bases between. The CDR3 sequence is CASSLVQGRTYEQYF. CDR3 DNA: TGTGCCAGCAGCTTGGTACAGGGTAGGACCTACGAGCAGTACTTC. The entire variable domain, with the rest obtained from reference TRBV5-6 and TRBJ2-7, is as follows: DAGVTQSPTHLIKTRGQQVTLRCSPKSGHDTVSWYQQALGQGPQFIFQYYEEEERQRGNFPDRFSGHQFPNYSSELNVNALLLGDSALYLCASSLVQGRTYEQYFGPGTRLTVT.